This T cell receptor beta chain was captured in a study of shared clonotypes between healthy human individuals. Germline assignment: CDR1 MDHEN and CDR2 SYDVKM. The CDR3 spans 13 residues. The V gene end was trimmed by 6 bases and the J gene end by 3 bases; junction bases not matched to a gene: 2. The assay was immunoSEQ multiplex PCR, and TCRdb's table has in-frame clones only and misses some. The data show about 490,000 clones, almost 80% seen once. This clonotype originated in a middle-aged woman in good health. Some clones in this sample may be carry-over from other donors' samples. Sequencing was performed on PBMCs. This chain joins TRBV28 and TRBJ2-7; 10 nucleotides agree with TRBD1. CDR3 nucleotide sequence: TGTGCCAGCAGAGGGACAGGGGACTACGAGCAGTACTTC. It yields the protein CASRGTGDYEQYF. Full variable domain (rest looked up from reference TRBV28 and TRBJ2-7): DVKVTQSSRYLVKRTGEKVFLECVQDMDHENMFWYRQDPGLGLRLIYFSYDVKMKEKGDIPEGYSVSREKKERFSLILESASTNQTSMYLCASRGTGDYEQYFGPGTRLTVT.